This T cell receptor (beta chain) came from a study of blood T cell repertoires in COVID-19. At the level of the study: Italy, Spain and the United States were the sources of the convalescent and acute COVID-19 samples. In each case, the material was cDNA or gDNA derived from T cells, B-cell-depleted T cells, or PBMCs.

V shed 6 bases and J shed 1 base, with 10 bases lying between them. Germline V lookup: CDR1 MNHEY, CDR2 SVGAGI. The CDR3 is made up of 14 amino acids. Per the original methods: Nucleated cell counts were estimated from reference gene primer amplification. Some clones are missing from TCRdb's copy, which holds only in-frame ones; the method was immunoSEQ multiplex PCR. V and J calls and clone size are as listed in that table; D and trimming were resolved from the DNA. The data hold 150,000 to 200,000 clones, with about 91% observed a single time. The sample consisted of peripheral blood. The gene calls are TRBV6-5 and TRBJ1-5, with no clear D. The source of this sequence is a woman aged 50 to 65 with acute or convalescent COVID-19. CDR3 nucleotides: TGTGCCAGCAGCCCCGGGAGCAGCAATCAGCCCCAGCATTTT. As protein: CASSPGSSNQPQHF.